Each of the 16 T cell receptor beta chains below was sequenced from the same sample in a study of human T cells and chemical hapten exposure. Regarding time point: patch test 3, about 24 weeks after DPC sensitization. Indicated treatment: therapeutic diphenylcyclopropenone sensitization with weekly scalp DPC. Each CDR3 protein gets one entry after TCRdb re-called the RACE reads with MiXCR. This sample has more than 150,000 distinct CDR3 sequences; around 25% occur once, and the top ten carry about 2.5%. This specimen consisted of whole blood, obtained in connection with sensitization to the hapten diphenylcyclopropenone (DPC). All receptors derive from a woman aged 40 to 50 with alopecia areata. Some clones in this sample may be carry-over from other donors' samples.

This chain connects TRBV6-5 to TRBJ2-2; 7 bases line up with TRBD2. There are 15 residues in the CDR3. Germline lookup yields CDR1 MNHEY and CDR2 SVGAGI. V trimming: 6 bases; J trimming: 0 bases; junction bases outside the gene matches: 4. The CDR3 sequence is CASSQGTTNTGELFF. CDR3 nucleotides: TGTGCCAGCAGCCAAGGGACTACGAACACCGGGGAGCTGTTTTTT.

This clonotype occurred a few times. The rearrangement links TRBV29-1 to TRBJ2-1; TRBD2 matches at 8 bases. After removal of 4 bases from V and 7 bases from J, the junction contained 3 bases not matched to a gene. This CDR3 region has 12 residues. Germline V gene sequence: CDR1 SQVTM, CDR2 ANQGSEA. Here the CDR3 DNA reads TGCAGCGTTGGCCGGGGGGGTAATGAGCAGTTCTTC. Residues: CSVGRGGNEQFF.

V usage is TRBV24-1 and J usage is TRBJ2-1, with no clear D. CDR3 length equals 14 residues. From germline, CDR1 is KGHDR and CDR2 SFDVKD. V lost 6 bases to trimming and J lost 4 bases, with 12 bases between them. The CDR3 DNA reads as TGTGCCACCAGTACCGGGCAGTTATACAATGAGCAGTTCTTC. Its translation: CATSTGQLYNEQFF.

The chain has TRBV6-5 and TRBJ1-4, with D possibly matching TRBD1 (6 bases). The ends were cut back, 3 bases at V and 5 bases at J, with 13 bases in the middle. CDR3 length equals 15 residues. In germline, CDR1 is MNHEY, CDR2 SVGAGI. The CDR3 here is CASSYSGTQNEKLFF. CDR3 bases: TGTGCCAGCAGTTATAGTGGGACACAAAATGAAAAACTGTTTTTT.

The V and J genes are TRBV5-1 and TRBJ2-7; D is perhaps TRBD1 (6 bases). The CDR3 consists of 14 residues. Trimming left V 5 bases short and J 5 bases short, with 17 bases between. Germline values: CDR1 SGHRS, CDR2 YFSETQ. The CDR3 sequence: CASSPLTTGNEQYF. CDR3 nucleotides: TGCGCCAGCAGTCCCTTAACCACAGGGAACGAGCAGTACTTC.

This chain uses TRBV20-1 with TRBJ2-3; 7 bases match TRBD2. The CDR3 loop spans 14 amino acids. J was trimmed by 4 bases and V by 6 bases; bases with no gene match: 10. Germline V gene lookup returns CDR1 DFQATT and CDR2 SNEGSKA (reference sequence). CDR3 sequence (DNA): TGCAGTGCCTGCGTGGCGGGAGTAGCAGATACGCAGTATTTT. It specifies CSACVAGVADTQYF.

A few counts support this clonotype. V usage is TRBV20-1 and J usage is TRBJ2-1; D not certain. V was pared by 3 bases and J by 6 bases, with 9 bases between. The CDR3 loop spans 12 amino acids. In germline, CDR1 is DFQATT, CDR2 SNEGSKA (reference sequence). This chain's CDR3 is CSASDGSNEQFF. Here the CDR3 DNA reads TGCAGTGCTAGCGACGGGTCCAATGAGCAGTTCTTC.

This clonotype was observed once. The chain has TRBV6-1 and TRBJ2-7, with 8 bases that match TRBD2. The CDR3 spans 12 residues. CDR1 and CDR2 (germline): MNHNS, SASEGT. The V gene end was trimmed by 8 bases and the J gene end by 6 bases; junction bases not matched to a gene: 6. The CDR3 DNA sequence: TGTGCCAGCGGGCGGGAGGCTCTCGAGCAGTACTTC. As protein: CASGREALEQYF.

This chain connects TRBV27 to TRBJ1-6; the D is unclear. This CDR3 contains 14 residues. Trimming shortened V by 4 bases and J by 7 bases, and 11 bases separated the two germline ends. Looked up from germline, CDR1 is MNHEY and CDR2 is SMNVEV (reference sequence). In DNA, the CDR3 is TGTGCCAGCAGTTCTCGGACGGCCAATTCACCCCTCCACTTT. Translated: CASSSRTANSPLHF.

This clonotype was found many times. The chain recombines TRBV27 with TRBJ2-5; either TRBD1 or TRBD2 may fit D (5 bases each). CDR1 and CDR2 from the germline V gene are MNHEY and SMNVEV (reference sequence). The CDR3 contains 14 residues. Trimming cost V 2 bases and J 2 bases, with 9 bases left between them. The CDR3 bases are TGTGCCAGCAGTTTAAAGGGGAGACAAGAGACCCAGTACTTC. It encodes CASSLKGRQETQYF.

The table lists this clonotype with a few counts. The chain recombines TRBV7-2 with TRBJ2-3, with 9 nucleotides matching TRBD2. CDR1 and CDR2 from the germline V gene are SGHTA and FQGNSA. The CDR3 runs 14 residues. Germline trimming cut 4 bases from V and 10 bases from J; bases unmatched to any gene: 9. CDR3 in DNA: TGTGCCAGCAGCTCTAGCGGGGCCACGGGGGCGCAGTATTTT. Translation: CASSSSGATGAQYF.

The CDR3 is CASSPGQGRSYGYTF. The DNA for the CDR3 is TGCGCCAGCAGCCCTGGACAGGGAAGGAGCTATGGCTACACCTTC. V usage is TRBV4-3 and J usage is TRBJ1-2, with TRBD1 matching 8 bases. V dropped 4 bases and J dropped 4; count of bases not matched to a gene: 8. This CDR3 is 15 amino acids long. Germline assignment: CDR1 LGHNA and CDR2 YSLEER.

This clonotype was recorded a few times. The rearrangement links TRBV27 to TRBJ1-4, with D possibly matching TRBD1 (5 bases). There are 15 residues in the CDR3. Germline CDR1 and CDR2: MNHEY and SMNVEV (reference sequence). Trimming took off 5 bases at V and 0 bases at J, with 10 bases between the two ends. CDR3 coding DNA: TGTGCCAGCAGTAGGGGAAGAGCAACTAATGAAAAACTGTTTTTT. Translated, it gives CASSRGRATNEKLFF.

This rearrangement joins TRBV12-3 or TRBV12-4 to TRBJ2-4; no definite D call. The CDR3 spans 16 residues. V gave up 6 bases and J gave up 0 bases, with 15 bases separating them. The CDR3 here is CASSPYQTQAKNIQYF. In nucleotides, the CDR3 is TGTGCCAGCAGCCCCTATCAGACACAAGCCAAAAACATTCAGTACTTC.

Only a few counts were recorded for this clonotype. This chain uses TRBV9 with TRBJ1-1, with TRBD1 as a possible D gene (5 bases). Germline assignment: CDR1 SGDLS and CDR2 YYNGEE. The CDR3 has 14 residues. The V end lost 4 bases, the J end lost 1 base, and 11 bases lay between the germline ends. The CDR3: CASSPHGQNTEAFF. The CDR3 region has the DNA TGTGCCAGCAGCCCCCATGGACAGAACACTGAAGCTTTCTTT.

In its sample, this clonotype was seen a few times. The chain couples TRBV29-1 to TRBJ2-5; D is uncertain. V dropped 5 bases and J dropped 2 bases, with 9 bases sitting between them. CDR1 and CDR2 (germline): SQVTM, ANQGSEA. The CDR3 has 12 amino acids. In DNA, the CDR3 is TGCAGCGTTAGCCCACAGCAAGAGACCCAGTACTTC. It specifies CSVSPQQETQYF.